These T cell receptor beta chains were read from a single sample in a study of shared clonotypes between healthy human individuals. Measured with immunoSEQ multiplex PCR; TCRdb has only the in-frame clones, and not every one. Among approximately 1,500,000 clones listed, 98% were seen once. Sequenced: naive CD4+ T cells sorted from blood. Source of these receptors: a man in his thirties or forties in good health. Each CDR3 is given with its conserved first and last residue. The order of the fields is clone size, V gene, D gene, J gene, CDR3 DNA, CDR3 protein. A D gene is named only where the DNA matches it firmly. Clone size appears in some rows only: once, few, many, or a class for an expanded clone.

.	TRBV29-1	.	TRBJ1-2	TGCAGCTTCAAGACGGCCTCTCGCCACACCTTC	CSFKTASRHTF
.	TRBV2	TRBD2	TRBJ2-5	TGTGCCAGCAGTGACGATCTGGCGGGAGGAGAGACCCAGTACTTC	CASSDDLAGGETQYF
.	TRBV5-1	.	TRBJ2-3	TGCGCCAGCAGCTTGGTGGGAGACGCAGATACGCAGTATTTT	CASSLVGDADTQYF
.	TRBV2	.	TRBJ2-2	TGTGCCAGCAGCCAACAGGGAGGAATCGACACCGGGGAGCTGTTTTTT	CASSQQGGIDTGELFF
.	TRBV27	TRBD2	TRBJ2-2	TGTGCCAGCAGTTTGGGACTAGGTGGCACCGGGGAGCTGTTTTTT	CASSLGLGGTGELFF
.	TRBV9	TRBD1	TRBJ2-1	TGTGCCAGCAGCGTAAGAATGACAGGGGCCAATTTGAATGAGCAGTTCTTC	CASSVRMTGANLNEQFF
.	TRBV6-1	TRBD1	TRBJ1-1	TGTGCCAGCAGACAGGGGAGTCCGAACACTGAAGCTTTCTTT	CASRQGSPNTEAFF
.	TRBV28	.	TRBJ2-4	TGTGCCAGCAGTTCCTCAGGGTTCGGAAACATTCAGTACTTC	CASSSSGFGNIQYF
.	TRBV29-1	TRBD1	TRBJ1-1	TGCAGCGTTGCCCGTTCGCAGGGGGAGGAAGCTTTCTTT	CSVARSQGEEAFF
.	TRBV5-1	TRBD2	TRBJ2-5	TGCGCCAGCAGCTTGTATCCCCTGGGGGGGAACCAAGAGACCCAGTACTTC	CASSLYPLGGNQETQYF
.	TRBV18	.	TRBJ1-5	TGTGCCAGCTCACCACCCGACAGGAATCAGCCCCAGCATTTT	CASSPPDRNQPQHF
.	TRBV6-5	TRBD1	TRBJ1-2	TGTGCCAGCAGTTTATTAGGACAGGGAGAGAGCTATGGCTACACCTTC	CASSLLGQGESYGYTF
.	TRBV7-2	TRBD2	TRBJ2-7	TGTGCCAGCAGCCTACTAGCGGGAGTTTCCTCCGAGCAGTACTTC	CASSLLAGVSSEQYF
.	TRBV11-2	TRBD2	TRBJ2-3	TGTGCCAGCAGCTTAGATCGCGGGAGTGCGGATACGCAGTATTTT	CASSLDRGSADTQYF
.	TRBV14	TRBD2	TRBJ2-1	TGTGCCACTTCGGCGGGAGGAATGTACAATGAGCAGTTCTTC	CATSAGGMYNEQFF
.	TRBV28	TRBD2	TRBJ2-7	TGTGCCAGCAGTCTCATAGGACTAGTGAATTACTTC	CASSLIGLVNYF
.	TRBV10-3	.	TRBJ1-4	TGTGCCATCAGCCGTGCTAATGAAAAACTGTTTTTT	CAISRANEKLFF
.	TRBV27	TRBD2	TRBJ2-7	TGTGCCAGCAGTTCTTTTACGACTAGCGGATCCTACGAGCAGTACTTC	CASSSFTTSGSYEQYF
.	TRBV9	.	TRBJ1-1	TGTGCCAGCAGCGTAGACCCGATCAACACTGAAGCTTTCTTT	CASSVDPINTEAFF
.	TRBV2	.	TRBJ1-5	TGTGCCAGCAGTGATCGGACAAGCAATCAGCCCCAGCATTTT	CASSDRTSNQPQHF
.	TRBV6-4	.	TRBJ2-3	TGTGCCAGCAGTCTCGGGATTGGCACAGATACGCAGTATTTT	CASSLGIGTDTQYF
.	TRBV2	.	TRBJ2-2	TGTGCCAGCAGAGTGAGCGGGGAGCTGTTTTTT	CASRVSGELFF
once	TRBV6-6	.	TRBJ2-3	TGTGCCAGCAGTTACCCCCCGGGAGGCACAGATACGCAGTATTTT	CASSYPPGGTDTQYF
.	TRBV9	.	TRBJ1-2	TGTGCCAGCAGCCTGTCTTCGGGGGGAAACTATGGCTACACCTTC	CASSLSSGGNYGYTF
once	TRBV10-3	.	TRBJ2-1	TGTGCCATCAGTGAGTCGAGGGTCGCTTACAATGAGCAGTTCTTC	CAISESRVAYNEQFF
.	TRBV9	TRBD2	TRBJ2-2	TGTGCCAGCAGCCCGGTCGCGGGAGTCGTCGGGGAGCTGTTTTTT	CASSPVAGVVGELFF
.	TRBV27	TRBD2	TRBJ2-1	TGTGCCAGCAGTTTAGGGTGGGAGGGCCCCAATGAGCAGTTCTTC	CASSLGWEGPNEQFF
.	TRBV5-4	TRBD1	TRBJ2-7	TGTGCCAGCAGCTCGGGACAGGGGAGGTACGAGCAGTACTTC	CASSSGQGRYEQYF
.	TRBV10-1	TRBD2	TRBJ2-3	TGCGCCAGCAGGAAAGCGGGAGAGGCGGATACGCAGTATTTT	CASRKAGEADTQYF
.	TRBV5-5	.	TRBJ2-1	TGTGCCAGCAGCTACTTCAATGAGCAGTTCTTC	CASSYFNEQFF
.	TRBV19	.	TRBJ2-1	TGTGCCAGTAGTATAGATGGGACGGGACTCCAGAATGAGCAGTTCTTC	CASSIDGTGLQNEQFF
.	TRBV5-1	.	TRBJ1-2	TGCGCCAGCAGCTTGGATGGACAGTCTCTAACGACCTTC	CASSLDGQSLTTF
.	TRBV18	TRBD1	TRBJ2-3	TGTGCCAGCTCATATTACAGGGGGCGTCCGACAGATACGCAGTATTTT	CASSYYRGRPTDTQYF
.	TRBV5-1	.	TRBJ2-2	TGCGCCAGCAGCTTGCCCCGAGACACCGGGGAGCTGTTTTTT	CASSLPRDTGELFF
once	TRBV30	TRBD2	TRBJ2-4	TGTGCCTGGAGTACGGGACTAGCGGGAGAGGGAGCCAAAAACATTCAGTACTTC	CAWSTGLAGEGAKNIQYF
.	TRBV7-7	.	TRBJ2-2	TGTGCTAGCAGCTTAGGTTCCAGGGGCGGCGGGGAGCTGTTTTTT	CASSLGSRGGGELFF
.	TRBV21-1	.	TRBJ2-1	TGTGCCAGCATCCCTAAACGACTGCCCAATGAGCAGTTCTTC	CASIPKRLPNEQFF
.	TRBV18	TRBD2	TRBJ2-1	TGTGCCAGCTCACCGACCGGGACTAGCGGCGTCAATGAGCAGTTCTTC	CASSPTGTSGVNEQFF
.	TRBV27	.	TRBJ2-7	TGTGCCAGCAGTTCGCAGGCAGGCGACGTTTACGAGCAGTACTTC	CASSSQAGDVYEQYF
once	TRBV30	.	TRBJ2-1	TGTGCCTGGACCGGCCTTCCCAATGAGCAGTTCTTC	CAWTGLPNEQFF
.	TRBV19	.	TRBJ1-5	TGTGCCAGTAGTGCTGGACAGTTGCAGCCCCAGCATTTT	CASSAGQLQPQHF
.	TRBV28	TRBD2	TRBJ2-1	TGTGCCAGCAGCATTGGGGGGACTAGCGCGTACAATGAGCAGTTCTTC	CASSIGGTSAYNEQFF
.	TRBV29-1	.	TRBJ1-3	TGCAGCGTTGAGGGATCGAGAAACACCATATATTTT	CSVEGSRNTIYF
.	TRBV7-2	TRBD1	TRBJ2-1	TGTGCCACCTCTAACAGGGGGGTAACAAATGAGCAGTTCTTC	CATSNRGVTNEQFF
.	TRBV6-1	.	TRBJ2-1	TGTGCCGCATGGGGCCTCTACAATGAGCAGTTCTTC	CAAWGLYNEQFF
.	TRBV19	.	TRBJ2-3	TGTGCCAGTAGTAATCTAATCGGGGGGCGGTCCACAGATACGCAGTATTTT	CASSNLIGGRSTDTQYF
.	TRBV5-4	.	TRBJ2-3	TGTGCCAGCAGCTTGGTCAGCGGGCTCAGCACAGATACGCAGTATTTT	CASSLVSGLSTDTQYF
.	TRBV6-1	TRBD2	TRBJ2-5	TGTGCCAGCAAGGAACTAGCGCAAAAAGAGACCCAGTACTTC	CASKELAQKETQYF
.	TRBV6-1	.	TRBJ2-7	TGTGCCAGCGTAGAAATCCTGGTCTCCGACGAGCAGTACTTC	CASVEILVSDEQYF
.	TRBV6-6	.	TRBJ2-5	TGTGCCAGCAGCTTAACGGCCCCCCAAGAGACCCAGTACTTC	CASSLTAPQETQYF
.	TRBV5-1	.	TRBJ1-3	TGCGCCAGCAGCGTCTCACCGGGACCGACGTCTGGAAACACCATATATTTT	CASSVSPGPTSGNTIYF
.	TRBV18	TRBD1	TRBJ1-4	TGTGCCAGCTCACCGCGGACAGGGGGGGCTAATGAAAAACTGTTTTTT	CASSPRTGGANEKLFF
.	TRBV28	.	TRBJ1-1	TGTGCCAGCAGTTTAGCGGGGGCTGAAGCTTTCTTT	CASSLAGAEAFF